One sample yielded the 13 T cell receptor beta chains listed below, sequenced in a study of cytomegalovirus exposure and HLA in healthy donors. Vbeta (60) and Jbeta (13) primers were used in the PCR. Data came from immunoSEQ multiplex PCR; TCRdb stores just in-frame clones and leaves some out. The sample comprises roughly 99,000 clones, roughly 80% of which are singletons, and more than 2% rests with the top ten. Sequencing used PBMCs. These receptors originate from a man aged 25 to 40 in good health and CMV-seronegative.

The chain has TRBV7-9 and TRBJ2-5; TRBD2 agrees at 10 bases. This CDR3 has 16 residues. The V and J ends lost 2 bases and 5 bases, in that order; junction bases with no gene match: 8. Germline assignment: CDR1 SEHNR and CDR2 FQNEAQ (reference sequence). CDR3 amino acids: CASSLSASGGQETQYF. CDR3 in DNA: TGTGCCAGCAGCTTATCTGCTAGCGGGGGACAGGAGACCCAGTACTTC.

CDR3 nucleotide sequence: TGTGCCAGCAGTTCCCCCCGGGACACCGATTCACCCCTCCACTTT. Translated, it gives CASSSPRDTDSPLHF. The rearrangement links TRBV6-5 to TRBJ1-6; a possible D gene is TRBD1 (6 bases). V was trimmed by 4 bases and J by 8 bases, leaving 15 bases between them. Germline-derived CDR1 and CDR2 are MNHEY and SVGAGI. The CDR3 has 15 amino acids.

This clone was seen a single time. The gene calls are TRBV5-4 and TRBJ2-7; TRBD1 matches 9 bases. J gave up 1 base and V 4 bases, and 6 bases lay outside the gene matches. Germline CDR1 and CDR2: SGHNT and YYREEE (reference sequence). This CDR3 comprises 15 residues. The CDR3 is CASSPLGTGSYEQYF. DNA of the CDR3: TGTGCCAGCAGCCCCCTCGGGACAGGGTCCTACGAGCAGTACTTC.

This clone has only a few counts. This chain joins TRBV27 and TRBJ1-2; D unresolved. The CDR3 has 13 amino acids. Trimming left V 5 bases short and J 1 base short, with 8 bases between. CDR1 MNHEY and CDR2 SMNVEV come from the germline V gene (reference sequence). The CDR3 here is CASSPSYNYGYTF. CDR3 in DNA: TGTGCCAGCAGTCCCAGTTATAACTATGGCTACACCTTC.

This rearrangement joins TRBV27 to TRBJ2-5; possible D gene TRBD2, 5 bases. Between the trimmed V and J ends, which lost 6 bases and 0 bases, there was a span of 8 bases. CDR3 length equals 13 residues. CDR1 is MNHEY and CDR2 is SMNVEV in the germline V gene (reference sequence). CDR3 nucleotide sequence: TGTGCCAGCAGGAGAGGGAACCAAGAGACCCAGTACTTC. Translation gives CASRRGNQETQYF.

The chain has TRBV4-1 and TRBJ2-7, with 9 bases aligning to TRBD1. Losses at the gene ends were 4 bases for V and 6 bases for J; bases not matched to a gene: 10. The CDR3 length is 15 residues. CDR1 and CDR2 (germline): MGHRA, YSYEKL. The CDR3 region has the DNA TGCGCCAGCAGCCCGGGACAGGGCCCCCTTGGCGAGCAGTACTTC. This codes for CASSPGQGPLGEQYF.

The chain couples TRBV2 to TRBJ2-1, with 8 bases that match TRBD2. The CDR3 spans 16 residues. The germline V gene has CDR1 SNHLY and CDR2 FYNNEI. V lost 4 bases, J lost 6 bases, and 11 bases stayed unmatched. The CDR3 is CASSGPLAGGRNEQFF. DNA for the CDR3: TGTGCCAGCAGTGGCCCCCTGGCGGGGGGACGCAATGAGCAGTTCTTC.

The rearrangement joins TRBV29-1 to TRBJ2-3; a possible D gene is TRBD1 (6 bases). This CDR3 contains 13 residues. CDR1 is SQVTM and CDR2 is ANQGSEA in the germline V gene. Between the trimmed V and J ends, which lost 5 bases and 2 bases, there was a span of 11 bases. The CDR3 DNA reads as TGCAGCGTTAGGAACAGGGCCACAGATACGCAGTATTTT. Encoded protein: CSVRNRATDTQYF.

This chain connects TRBV5-1 to TRBJ1-2, with TRBD1 matching 7 bases. Unmatched junction bases numbered 12, after V lost 7 bases and J lost 6 bases. Germline V CDR1 and CDR2: SGHRS, YFSETQ. CDR3 length: 14 amino acids. The CDR3 DNA follows: TGCGCCAGCTCACCCCCGACAGGGAGGCATGGCTACACCTTC. Translation: CASSPPTGRHGYTF.

V is TRBV11-2 and J is TRBJ1-1; D is perhaps TRBD1 (5 bases). The germline V and J ends were trimmed by 7 bases and 5 bases, with 17 bases remaining between them. There are 14 residues in the CDR3. Germline CDR1 is SGHAT and CDR2 is FQNNGV. The CDR3 DNA reads TGTGCCAGCACTCTTGGGGCCCTGGGGACTGAAGCTTTCTTT. It specifies CASTLGALGTEAFF.

This clone came up once. The rearrangement uses TRBV7-2 and TRBJ2-3, with 12 bases that match TRBD2. CDR3 size: 16 residues. The V and J ends lost 6 bases and 4 bases, in that order; junction bases with no gene match: 8. Germline V gene data show CDR1 as SGHTA and CDR2 as FQGNSA. The CDR3, as DNA: TGTGCCAGCAGTCAAGCTAGCGGGGGGGCCCCAGATACGCAGTATTTT. It codes for CASSQASGGAPDTQYF.

This chain uses TRBV9 with TRBJ2-7; D not certain. The CDR3 is made up of 13 amino acids. Trimming shortened V by 7 bases and J by 0 bases, and 11 bases separated the two germline ends. Germline CDR1 SGDLS, CDR2 YYNGEE. CDR3 sequence reads: CASGRGPSYEQYF. The CDR3 bases are TGTGCCAGCGGTAGAGGCCCCTCCTACGAGCAGTACTTC.

This clone showed up just once. The rearrangement uses TRBV7-2 and TRBJ1-2; TRBD1 aligns across 7 bases. This CDR3 comprises 13 residues. Unmatched junction bases numbered 4, after V lost 5 bases and J lost 4 bases. Germline V gene sequence: CDR1 SGHTA, CDR2 FQGNSA. CDR3 coding DNA: TGTGCCAGCAGCCAAGACAGGGTCTATGGCTACACCTTC. It is translated as CASSQDRVYGYTF.